What follows describes a single T cell receptor (beta chain). The data were taken from a study of cytomegalovirus exposure and HLA in healthy donors. PCR amplification relied on 60 Vbeta primers (plus 13 Jbeta primers). Sequenced by immunoSEQ multiplex PCR; TCRdb stores in-frame clones only, minus some. This table has 150,000 to 200,000 clones, roughly 80% appearing once. The sequenced material came from PBMCs. This sequence was found in a man between 18 and 29 years old in good health and CMV-seropositive.

The CDR3 nucleotides read TGTGCCAGCAGAGCACTCCTGTCAACTAATGAAAAACTGTTTTTT. It encodes CASRALLSTNEKLFF. V usage is TRBV4-2 and J usage is TRBJ1-4; D is uncertain. Germline CDR1 reads LGHNA; CDR2 reads YNFKEQ. V dropped 6 bases and J dropped 0 bases, with 11 bases sitting between them. The CDR3 sequence is 15 residues long.